This entry lists 9 T cell receptor beta chains sequenced from one sample in a study of beta chain features in type 1 diabetes. Which antigens these TCRs recognize remains unknown. Every bit of the isolated RNA underwent reverse transcription, so sequencing read expressed TCRB transcripts. Profiled with immunoSEQ multiplex PCR; TCRdb holds only in-frame clones, not every one. The table has some 330,000 clones, approximately 12% seen once; the top ten hold 0.0085% to 0.012%. Study-level findings and limits: For Type 1 diabetes patients, all four CD4+ subsets carried TCRB CDR3s that were moderately but significantly shorter.

The sample taken for sequencing was naive CD4+ T cells from blood. Receptors originate from a woman in her late teens or twenties with type 1 diabetes.

This clone came up a few times. The CDR3 region is CASSPDRGGGQPQHF. The CDR3 coding sequence is TGCGCCAGCAGCCCGGACAGGGGAGGGGGTCAGCCCCAGCATTTT. The rearrangement joins TRBV4-3 to TRBJ1-5, with 9 bases lining up with TRBD1. The CDR3 totals 15 residues. Germline loops: CDR1 LGHNA, CDR2 YSLEER. The ends lost 4 bases at V and 6 bases at J; junction bases unmatched: 7.

The genes are TRBV5-1 and TRBJ1-1, with a tentative D call TRBD1 (5 bases). With 0 bases removed from V and 6 bases from J, the gap between germline ends came to 9 bases. Germline CDR1 SGHRS, CDR2 YFSETQ. The CDR3 has 13 amino acids. The chain's CDR3 is CASSLEGQSEAFF. The CDR3 nucleotides read TGCGCCAGCAGCTTGGAGGGGCAGTCTGAAGCTTTCTTT.

In this sample, this clone turned up a few times. Here the CDR3 reads CASHAGGRQHYEQYF. Here the CDR3 DNA reads TGTGCCAGCCACGCTGGGGGGAGGCAACATTACGAGCAGTACTTC. The V call is TRBV7-2, the J call TRBJ2-7, with TRBD2 as a possible D gene (6 bases). Germline V gene lookup returns CDR1 SGHTA and CDR2 FQGNSA. The ends were cut back, 8 bases at V and 4 bases at J, with 21 bases in the middle. The CDR3 length is 15 residues.

This clone was detected only a few times. The chain joins TRBV7-9 to TRBJ1-1; D gene ambiguous. CDR1 and CDR2 from the germline V gene are SEHNR and FQNEAQ (reference sequence). V lost 5 bases and J lost 4, with 17 bases in between. The CDR3 spans 15 residues. CDR3 nucleotide sequence: TGTGCCAGCAGCCCAATCCGGGGTTTCGGCACTGAAGCTTTCTTT. Its protein is CASSPIRGFGTEAFF.

The genes are TRBV5-4 and TRBJ1-1; 8 nucleotides match TRBD1. J lost 3 bases, V lost 4 bases, and 8 bases had no gene match. Germline CDR1 is SGHNT and CDR2 is YYREEE (reference sequence). This CDR3 is built from 15 residues. The CDR3 DNA is TGTGCCAGCAGCGGCAAGGAACAGGGGGACACTGAAGCTTTCTTT. This encodes CASSGKEQGDTEAFF.

The chain has TRBV25-1 and TRBJ2-5; maybe TRBD1 (5 bases). The CDR3 sequence is 12 residues long. The V gene lost 10 bases and the J gene lost 4 bases, with 13 bases spanning the gap. Germline V gene data show CDR1 as MGHDK and CDR2 as SYGVNS. CDR3 nucleotides: TGTGCCACCCGACAGACCCCAGAGACCCAGTACTTC. Its protein is CATRQTPETQYF.

The gene calls are TRBV29-1 and TRBJ1-2; no definite D call. Trimming left V 4 bases short and J 10 bases short, with 22 bases between. From germline, CDR1 is SQVTM and CDR2 ANQGSEA. The CDR3 has 14 amino acids. CDR3 in amino acids: CSVVLRLAGQDYTF. In DNA form, the CDR3 reads TGCAGCGTTGTTTTGCGTCTGGCAGGTCAAGACTACACCTTC.

This clone was detected only a few times. The rearrangement joins TRBV5-1 to TRBJ2-5; 7 nucleotides match TRBD2. V dropped 6 bases and J dropped 5; count of bases not matched to a gene: 7. The germline gives CDR1 SGHRS, CDR2 YFSETQ. The CDR3 extends over 13 amino acids. The CDR3 DNA follows: TGCGCCAGCACCCTGGGGGGGGTCGAGACCCAGTACTTC. Translated: CASTLGGVETQYF.

The chain combines TRBV10-3 with TRBJ2-1; D possibly corresponds to TRBD1 (5 bases). Trimming pared 6 bases from V and 1 base from J, leaving 10 bases between. The CDR3 sequence is 14 residues long. Germline CDR1 and CDR2: ENHRY and SYGVKD. In nucleotides, the CDR3 is TGTGCCATCAGAGGTGACAGTTCCTACAATGAGCAGTTCTTC. As protein: CAIRGDSSYNEQFF.